This T cell receptor beta chain was recovered during a study of cytomegalovirus exposure and HLA in healthy donors. Profiling relied on immunoSEQ multiplex PCR, and the TCRdb table lists in-frame clones only, not all of them. Seen here are more than 200,000 clones, roughly 87% observed once, and the top ten hold roughly 3%. Study-level results: In vitro, a few CMV-associated chains proved specific for CMV antigens.

The CDR3 runs 11 residues. Per germline, CDR1 SGHTA and CDR2 FQGNSA. V was shortened by 5 bases and J by 7 bases, with 8 bases between the two germline ends. About this clone itself: Antigen: not known.

The sequence derives from a woman aged 30 to 39 in good health and CMV-seronegative. Sequencing used PBMCs. The chain combines TRBV7-2 with TRBJ2-5; unclear D gene. The CDR3 coding sequence is TGTGCCAGCAGCATCGGTGGGACCCAGTACTTC. Protein product: CASSIGGTQYF.